This T cell receptor beta chain appears in the sequencing data of a study of OX40 agonist ivuxolimab in advanced cancers. The study's findings and limits: In general, CD8+ T cells held more expanded clones than CD4+ did, on average. The CD4+ and CD8+ T cells in the blood had expanded clonally by week 6 at 0.1 to 3.0 mg/kg. Also present in some nonresponders was a low level of normalized T-cell clonal expansion.

Note on this clone: Its antigen is unknown.

The assay was immunoSEQ multiplex PCR, and TCRdb's table has in-frame clones only and misses some. Among more than 70,000 clones listed, about 84% were seen once. A history of autoimmune disease or systemic immunosuppression excluded patients. Trimming at V came to 5 bases and at J to 9 bases, leaving 12 bases not matched to a gene. This CDR3 spans 15 amino acids. From germline, CDR1 is MDHEN and CDR2 SYDVKM. This chain joins TRBV28 and TRBJ2-2; 7 nucleotides match TRBD1. This sample comprised CD4+ or CD8+ T cells sorted from blood, obtained in a trial of the OX40 agonist ivuxolimab. This sequence originates from an adult with an advanced solid tumor such as melanoma, head and neck, liver or kidney cancer. DNA of the CDR3: TGTGCCAGCAGTCGACCCACAGGGGCGGGCTGGGAGCTGTTTTTT. As protein: CASSRPTGAGWELFF.